This T cell receptor (beta chain) was profiled in a study of T-cell memory formation after mild COVID-19. Across the whole study: In these data, TCR clusters were largely donor specific.

Study findings and constraints: Contracting clones, day 15 to 85, had balanced CD4/CD8, and later expanders favored CD4+. Prior to infection, memory already included some responding clones, suggesting cross-reactive memory joined.

This clonotype has a handful of counts. Its antigen is not identified. TCRalpha and TCRbeta libraries used 5'RACE with constant-segment primers and UMIs. TCRdb ran MiXCR on the 5' RACE reads and lists one entry per CDR3 protein. The repertoire holds roughly 600,000 distinct CDR3 sequences, approximately 18% seen once, with 12% in the top ten. This clonotype was obtained from an adult woman who had mild COVID-19 (a few samples of this study predate the infection). Cell type and time point are not known. Sequencing input: PBMCs or a T cell subset sorted from them (not recorded which).

CDR3 residues: CSVRAKQDYEQYF. The CDR3 nucleotides are TGCAGCGTTCGGGCGAAGCAGGACTACGAGCAGTACTTC. The V call is TRBV29-1, the J call TRBJ2-7; D is unresolved. Looked up from germline, CDR1 is SQVTM and CDR2 is ANQGSEA. This CDR3 has 13 residues. V dropped 5 bases and J dropped 3 bases, with 14 bases sitting between them.